This TCR beta chain came from a study of blood T cells in healthy people across ages. Then a second PCR, running roughly 6 to 12 cycles, was carried out with a sample-barcoded 5' primer and a J-beta primer mix. One entry per CDR3 protein, called by TCRdb with MiXCR from the 5' RACE reads. The data show hundreds of thousands of distinct CDR3 sequences, around 25% seen once. Trimming cost V 6 bases and J 3 bases; bases outside gene matches: 13. This CDR3 is built from 15 residues. Germline V gene lookup returns CDR1 DFQATT and CDR2 SNEGSKA (reference sequence). The data were also submitted as part of a second study, on T cells of mothers and their children.

The chain has TRBV20-1 and TRBJ2-7; 8 bases align to TRBD2. This clonotype was sampled from a boy between 10 and 17 years old in good health. The sample comprised blood. The CDR3 DNA reads TGCAGTGCCAACGGGGGGGCAGGGGATCACTACGAGCAGTACTTC. Protein product: CSANGGAGDHYEQYF.